Listed below are T cell receptor beta chains from one sample, sequenced in a study of cytomegalovirus exposure and HLA in healthy donors. Clones were sequenced by immunoSEQ multiplex PCR, and TCRdb holds only the in-frame ones, with some missing. The data contain over 150,000 clones, approximately 78% of them singletons. Sequencing used PBMCs. Source of these receptors: a woman in her forties or fifties in good health and CMV-seropositive. Both conserved end residues are part of each CDR3.

V gene	CDR3 protein
TRBV7-6	CASLRLAGGSSETQYF
TRBV19	CASSTPVGLRYTF
TRBV6-1	CASSPTGVSDEKLFF
TRBV10-2	CASTGWAGSEAFF
TRBV5-1	CASSPRSRGPVEQYF
TRBV28	CASSPRGLVLLNSPLHF
TRBV27	CASSTLSLNTEAFF
TRBV6-6	CASSPGTSGHNEQFF
TRBV4-3	CASSQDPRQENSPLHF
TRBV7-7	CASSLDRGYEQYF
TRBV5-1	CASSSAGEGEKLFF
TRBV28	CASSLSAAPSNEKLFF